The rows below give T cell receptor beta chains drawn from one sample of a study of T-cell memory formation after mild COVID-19. TCRdb re-analysed the 5' RACE reads in MiXCR, keeping a single row per CDR3 protein. The sample yields a few hundred thousand distinct CDR3 sequences, roughly 9.4% seen once. Input material: PBMCs or a T cell subset sorted from them (not recorded which). Receptors originate from a man in his late teens or twenties who had mild COVID-19 (a few samples of this study predate the infection). Cell type and time point are not known. Both conserved end residues are part of each CDR3. The order of the fields is V gene, J gene, CDR3 protein.

TRBV2	TRBJ1-1	CASCVDKGNTEAFF
TRBV5-1	TRBJ1-2	CASSLADSYGYTF
TRBV5-6	TRBJ1-1	CASSLEGRTAFF
TRBV15	TRBJ2-1	CATSREYRGGNEQFF
TRBV7-9	TRBJ2-1	CASSPWTGGNEQFF
TRBV9	TRBJ2-5	CASSVGLIAGGQETQYF
TRBV6-5	TRBJ2-1	CASSPGTVVAEQFF
TRBV7-2	TRBJ2-3	CASSSQTGADTQYF
TRBV29-1	TRBJ1-4	CSVENRANEKLFF
TRBV27	TRBJ2-1	CASSYRWEQFF
TRBV4-2	TRBJ2-5	CASSQNRGRGETQYF
TRBV20-1	TRBJ2-5	CSAPGLAGAETQYF
TRBV5-1	TRBJ2-7	CASSLKDSRHEQYF
TRBV12-3/TRBV12-4	TRBJ2-1	CASSFSGRGNEQFF
TRBV12-3/TRBV12-4	TRBJ2-7	CASSLSLIEQYF
TRBV20-1	TRBJ2-7	CSLGQIYEQYF
TRBV5-1	TRBJ2-5	CASSLGNGEETQYF
TRBV5-1	TRBJ2-3	CASSLGPGVPDTQYF
TRBV7-9	TRBJ1-6	CASSLETGGLALIHF
TRBV18	TRBJ2-5	CASSPGVGIQETQYF
TRBV27	TRBJ1-1	CASRSGGAGNTEAFF
TRBV12-3/TRBV12-4	TRBJ1-6	CASSLIEGYYNSPLHF
TRBV15	TRBJ2-5	CATSRDVTETQYF
TRBV30	TRBJ1-2	CAWSVPGAGYGYTF